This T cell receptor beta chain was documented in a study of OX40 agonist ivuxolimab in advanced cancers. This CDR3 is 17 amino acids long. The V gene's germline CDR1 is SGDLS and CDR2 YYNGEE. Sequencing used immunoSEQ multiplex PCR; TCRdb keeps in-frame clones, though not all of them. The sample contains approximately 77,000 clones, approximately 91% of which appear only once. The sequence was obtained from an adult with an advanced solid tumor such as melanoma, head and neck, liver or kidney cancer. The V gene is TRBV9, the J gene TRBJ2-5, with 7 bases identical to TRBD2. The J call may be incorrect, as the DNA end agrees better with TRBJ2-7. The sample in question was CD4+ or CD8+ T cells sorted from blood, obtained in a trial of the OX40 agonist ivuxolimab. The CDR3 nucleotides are TGTGCCAGCAGCCCCAGTTTTGTCGGGAGGCCTTACGACGAGCAGTACTTC. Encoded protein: CASSPSFVGRPYDEQYF.